This T cell receptor beta chain was recorded in a study of cytomegalovirus exposure and HLA in healthy donors. Study-level results: Reports indicated that the classifier achieved high specificity and sensitivity in diagnosing cytomegalovirus status.

All the people who gave samples were healthy bone marrow donors. As concerns this clone: Its antigen is as yet unknown.

In the PCR, 60 Vbeta and 13 Jbeta primers were used. Using immunoSEQ multiplex PCR, the repertoire was profiled, and TCRdb retains in-frame clones only, with some absent. Of 140,000 to 150,000 clones in the sample, about 84% were seen once. Trimming removed 5 bases at V and 0 bases at J, with 8 bases between. CDR3 length: 14 amino acids. Germline CDR1 MDHEN, CDR2 SYDVKM. The clonotype was recovered from a woman aged 18-35 years in good health and CMV-seropositive. The sample taken for sequencing was PBMCs. V gene TRBV28 combines with J gene TRBJ1-3; D gene uncertain. This chain's CDR3 is CASSRRSSGNTIYF. The CDR3 region has the DNA TGTGCCAGCAGTAGACGGAGCTCTGGAAACACCATATATTTT.